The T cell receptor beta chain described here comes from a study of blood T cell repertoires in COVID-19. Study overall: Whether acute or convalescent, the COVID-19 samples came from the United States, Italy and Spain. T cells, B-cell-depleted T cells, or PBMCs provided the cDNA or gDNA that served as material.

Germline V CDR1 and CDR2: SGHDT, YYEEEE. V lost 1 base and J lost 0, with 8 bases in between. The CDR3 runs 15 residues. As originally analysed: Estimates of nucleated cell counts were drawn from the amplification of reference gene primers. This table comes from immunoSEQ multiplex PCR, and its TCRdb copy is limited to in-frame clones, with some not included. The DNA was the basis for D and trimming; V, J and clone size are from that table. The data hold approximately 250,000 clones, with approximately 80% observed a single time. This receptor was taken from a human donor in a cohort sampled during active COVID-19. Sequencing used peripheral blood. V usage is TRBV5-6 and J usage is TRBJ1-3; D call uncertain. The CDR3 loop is CASSLRANSGNTIYF. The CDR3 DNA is TGTGCCAGCAGCTTGAGAGCTAACTCTGGAAACACCATATATTTT.